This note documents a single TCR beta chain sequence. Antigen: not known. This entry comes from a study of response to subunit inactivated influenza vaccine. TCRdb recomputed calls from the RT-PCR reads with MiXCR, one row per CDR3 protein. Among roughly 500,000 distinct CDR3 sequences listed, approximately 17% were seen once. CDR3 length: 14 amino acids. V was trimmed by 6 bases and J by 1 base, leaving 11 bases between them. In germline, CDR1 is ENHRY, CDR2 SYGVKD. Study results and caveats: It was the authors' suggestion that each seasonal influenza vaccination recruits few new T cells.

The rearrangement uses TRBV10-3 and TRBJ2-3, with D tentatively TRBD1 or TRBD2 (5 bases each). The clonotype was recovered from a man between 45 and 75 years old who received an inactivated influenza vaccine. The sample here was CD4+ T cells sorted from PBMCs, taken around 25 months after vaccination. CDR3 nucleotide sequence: TGTGCCATCAGCAGCCGGGACGGCACAGATACGCAGTATTTT. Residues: CAISSRDGTDTQYF.